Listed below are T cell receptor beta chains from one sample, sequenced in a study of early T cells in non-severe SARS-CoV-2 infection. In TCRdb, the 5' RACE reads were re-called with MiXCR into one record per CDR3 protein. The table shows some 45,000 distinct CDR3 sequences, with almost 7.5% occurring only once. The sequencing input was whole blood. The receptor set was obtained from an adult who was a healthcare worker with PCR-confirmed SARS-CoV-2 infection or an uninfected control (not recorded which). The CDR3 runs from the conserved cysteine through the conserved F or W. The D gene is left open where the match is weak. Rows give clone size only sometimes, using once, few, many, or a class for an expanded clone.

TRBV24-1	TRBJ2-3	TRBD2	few	CATSDPPLAGGTDTQYF	TGTGCCACCAGTGATCCGCCGCTAGCGGGGGGCACAGATACGCAGTATTTT
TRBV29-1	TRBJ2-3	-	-	CSASAITDTQYF	TGCAGCGCATCCGCTATCACAGATACGCAGTATTTT
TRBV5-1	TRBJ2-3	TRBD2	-	CASSLDGGGASTDTQYF	TGCGCCAGCAGCTTGGATGGCGGGGGGGCAAGCACAGATACGCAGTATTTT
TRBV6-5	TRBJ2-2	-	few	CASKGANTGELFF	TGTGCCAGCAAGGGGGCGAACACCGGGGAGCTGTTTTTT
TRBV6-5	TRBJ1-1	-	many	CASSYSNQGSTEAFF	TGTGCCAGCAGTTACTCGAATCAGGGGAGTACTGAAGCTTTCTTT
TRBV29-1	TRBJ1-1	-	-	CSGAGVTEAFF	TGCAGCGGGGCAGGGGTCACTGAAGCTTTCTTT
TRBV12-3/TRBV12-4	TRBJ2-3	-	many	CASSQADTQYF	TGTGCCAGCAGCCAAGCAGATACGCAGTATTTT
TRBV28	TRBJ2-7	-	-	CASVRDAEQYF	TGTGCCAGCGTCAGGGATGCGGAGCAGTACTTC
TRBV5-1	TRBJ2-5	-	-	CASSLRDNQETQYF	TGCGCCAGCAGCCTCAGGGATAACCAAGAGACCCAGTACTTC
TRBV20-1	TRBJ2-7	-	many	CSAYRAYEQYF	TGCAGTGCTTACAGGGCCTACGAGCAGTACTTC
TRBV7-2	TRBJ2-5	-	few	CASSQQKGIQETQYF	TGTGCCAGCAGCCAACAAAAGGGGATCCAAGAGACCCAGTACTTC
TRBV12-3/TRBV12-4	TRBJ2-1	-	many	CASSFQGYNEQFF	TGTGCCAGCAGTTTCCAAGGATACAATGAGCAGTTCTTC
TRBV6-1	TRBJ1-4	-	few	CASSARLAGAEKLFF	TGTGCCAGCAGTGCAAGGTTAGCTGGGGCTGAAAAACTGTTTTTT
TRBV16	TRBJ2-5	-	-	CASSHGGRKETQYF	TGTGCCAGCAGCCATGGTGGAAGAAAAGAGACCCAGTACTTC
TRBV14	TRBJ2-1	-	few	CASSQGLSSYNEQFF	TGTGCCAGCAGCCAAGGTCTAAGCTCCTACAATGAGCAGTTCTTC
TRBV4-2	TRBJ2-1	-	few	CASSQEKATSFEQFF	TGTGCCAGCAGCCAAGAAAAGGCCACCTCTTTTGAGCAGTTCTTC
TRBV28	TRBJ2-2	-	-	CASSEMWGPNTGELFF	TGTGCCAGCAGTGAGATGTGGGGGCCGAACACCGGGGAGCTGTTTTTT
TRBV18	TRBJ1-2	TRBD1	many	CASSVPDRAVWEYTF	TGTGCCAGCTCAGTCCCGGACAGGGCTGTGTGGGAGTACACCTTC
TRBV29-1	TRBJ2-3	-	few	CSVDRDALGTQYF	TGCAGCGTTGACCGGGACGCCCTGGGTACGCAGTATTTT
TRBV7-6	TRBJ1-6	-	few	CASSLAPGQGSPLHF	TGTGCCAGCAGCTTAGCACCGGGACAAGGTTCACCCCTCCACTTT
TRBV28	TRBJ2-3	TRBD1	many	CASSFFGRGGRADTQYF	TGTGCCAGCAGTTTCTTCGGCCGAGGGGGCCGAGCAGATACGCAGTATTTT
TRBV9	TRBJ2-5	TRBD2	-	CASSLLSGASQETQYF	TGTGCCAGCAGCCTACTTAGCGGGGCGTCCCAAGAGACCCAGTACTTC
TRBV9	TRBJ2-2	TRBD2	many	CASSAGGSNTGELFF	TGTGCCAGCAGCGCGGGAGGTTCGAACACCGGGGAGCTGTTTTTT
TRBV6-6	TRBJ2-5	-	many	CASSPPYQETQYF	TGTGCCAGCAGTCCACCATACCAAGAGACCCAGTACTTC